The present T cell receptor beta chain was sequenced within a study of PD-L1 blockade in urothelial cancer (dated by TCRdb to about 2017). A note on the overall study: Every patient began therapy in about 2014 and was given atezolizumab 1,200 mg intravenously every 3 weeks. About 90% of the roughly 29 patients were males with bladder-origin urothelial cancer, and about 60% of the 29 reported a prior smoking history. Pretreatment tumor samples and matched peripheral blood, collected serially before and after atezolizumab treatment, underwent TCR sequencing. The study, an exploratory multi-omic analysis, examined somatic, immune and clinical correlates of response to PD-L1 blockade with atezolizumab in urothelial cancer. Patients had an ECOG performance status of 0 or 1 and had received between 0 and 3 prior chemotherapy regimens. Durable clinical benefit was achieved by nine patients and was not achieved by 20 patients. In the same patients, pretreatment tumors underwent whole exome sequencing and RNA sequencing in addition to TCR sequencing. Blood samples were analyzed at 3 weeks after treatment start (second dose) and at 6 weeks after treatment start. Pretreatment blood TCR-seq was available for under 35 patients, at least one posttreatment blood collection was obtained for around 24 patients, and tumor TCR-seq was available for around 24 patients. Durable clinical benefit meant progression-free survival longer than 6 months, and TCR features were also tested against progression-free and overall survival. Blood samples gave median yields of 141,255 T cells and tens of thousands of unique TCRs, along with a median clonality of 0.080.

Overall results and qualifications from the work: Because the sample size was small (n of about 31) and many of the analyses were exploratory, the results are meant to be hypothesis-generating. Greater expansion of tumor-associated TCR clones in peripheral blood 3 weeks after the start of treatment was observed in patients with durable benefit (n ≈ 24, p = 0.022). A pretreatment peripheral blood TCR clonality below the median was linked to improved progression-free and overall survival.

In the case of this clone: Its target antigen remains unknown. No base-level quality is on record; no much larger clone is a single base apart.

The time point label corresponds to: peripheral blood 6 weeks after treatment start. The cohort comprised nearly 30 patients with locally advanced or metastatic urothelial carcinoma treated at Memorial Sloan Kettering on a trial protocol. Peripheral blood mononuclear cells were collected pretreatment and during treatment, at between 1 and 8 total time points per patient. The Qiagen DNeasy Blood extraction kit was used to purify genomic DNA from total PBMCs and from tumor samples. PBMCs were collected pretreatment and during treatment and were isolated and stored as previously described. To estimate absolute template abundance from read counts, synthetic TCR analog templates were spiked into each PCR. The immunoSEQ assay used bias-controlled V and J gene primers to amplify TCRbeta CDR3 regions from genomic DNA. Sequencing of rearranged TCRbeta segments was done at approximately 20X coverage. For the original study's pipeline: Clustering was used to correct sequencing errors, and CDR3s were annotated against IMGT so that V, D and J genes could be assigned. Out-of-frame and stop-codon sequences were excluded, and only productive TCRbeta rearrangements were used in downstream analyses. To compute clonality, Shannon entropy was normalized by the log of the number of unique productive sequences and then subtracted from one. Fisher's exact test with Benjamini-Hochberg correction, using a cutoff of adjusted p below 0.01, was how clones that differed between time points or between blood and tumor were identified. TCRdb stores this immuneACCESS table with in-frame sequences only. Part of the clones is absent; in the studies checked, under half of the shortfall reflects unresolved V genes, and no reason is known for the rest. That table supplies the V and J calls and clone size; D and trimming were determined from the DNA. The sample table records about 50,000 clones; around 80% of these occur just once. In total, the top ten clones hold 8.8% of the sample.

The V end loses 0 bases and the J end loses 8 bases, and a stretch of 7 bases separates them. CDR3 length: 12 amino acids, cysteine to phenylalanine. Only CDR3 DNA is held: 36 bases, read in frame from base 1. CDR1 and CDR2 were assigned from the germline V gene (reference sequence) as MNHNY and SVGAGI. The chain is encoded by TRBV6-6 joined to TRBJ1-2, with the D gene call left open. This specimen was PBMCs, taken around atezolizumab (anti-PD-L1) treatment. The TCR sequence derives from a man aged 65-85 years with urothelial cancer. The CDR3 loop reads CASSYSLRGYTF. The DNA sequence is as follows: TGTGCCAGCAGTTACTCACTCCGCGGCTACACCTTC.